This TCR beta chain was profiled in a study of blood T cells in healthy people across ages. Study outcomes and limitations: Bulk PBMC profiling left naive and antigen-experienced comparisons inconclusive.

After removal of 5 bases from V and 4 bases from J, the junction contained 5 bases not matched to a gene. This CDR3 is built from 14 residues. CDR1 and CDR2 (germline): SEHNR, FQNEAQ (reference sequence). With respect to this clonotype: Its matching antigen is unknown.

Every donor provided roughly 10 milliliters of peripheral blood. For the second PCR, which ran for roughly 7 to 11 cycles, a sample-barcoded 5' primer and a J-beta primer mix were used. Via MiXCR, TCRdb re-called the 5' RACE reads, giving one row per CDR3 protein. The data show hundreds of thousands of distinct CDR3 sequences, roughly 25% seen once. These data were likewise used in another study, on T cells of mothers and their children.

Input material: blood. V and J are TRBV7-9 and TRBJ1-2, with 9 bases aligning to TRBD1. The TCR comes from a boy younger than 18 in good health. This chain's CDR3 is CASSLGTGRYGYTF. The CDR3 bases are TGTGCCAGCAGCCTTGGGACAGGGCGCTATGGCTACACCTTC. Drawing the rest from reference TRBV7-9 and TRBJ1-2, the complete variable domain is DTGVSQNPRHKITKRGQNVTFRCDPISEHNRLYWYRQTLGQGPEFLTYFQNEAQLEKSRLLSDRFSAERPKGSFSTLEIQRTEQGDSAMYLCASSLGTGRYGYTFGSGTRLTVV.